This TCR beta chain originates from a study of T-cell reconstitution after alpha-beta-depleted transplantation in children. The germline V gene has CDR1 SEHNR and CDR2 FQNEAQ (reference sequence). Trimming cost V 5 bases and J 4 bases; bases outside gene matches: 4. The CDR3 covers 15 residues. The TCRbeta library incorporated unique molecular identifiers. TCRdb processed the PCR reads anew with MiXCR; each CDR3 protein has one entry. Among approximately 400,000 distinct CDR3 sequences listed, 9.5% to 13% were seen once. This clonotype was obtained from a human donor who donated a stem cell graft to a child with acute myeloid leukemia. This specimen consisted of PBMCs from the stem cell graft donor, obtained from the stem cell graft. The rearrangement uses TRBV7-9 and TRBJ1-4; 10 nucleotides align to TRBD1. The CDR3 coding sequence is TGTGCCAGCAGCCCCGGGACAGGGGTTAATGAAAAACTGTTTTTT. Translated, it gives CASSPGTGVNEKLFF.